This T cell receptor (beta chain) was captured by sequencing in a study of identical twins. V shed 3 bases and J 8 bases; nucleotides not matched to a gene: 5. Germline V lookup: CDR1 DFQATT, CDR2 SNEGSKA (reference sequence). The CDR3 runs to 14 residues. In TCRdb, the 5' RACE reads were re-called with MiXCR into one record per CDR3 protein. Of a few hundred thousand distinct CDR3 sequences listed, more than 20% are singletons. These data were also reused for a study on T cells expressing NK-cell markers. That work states: Dominant NKG2C+ clonotypes accounted for 1.0-7.0% of CD8+ T cells in six donors. Expanded NKG2C+ T cell clones were not confirmed as HCMV-specific.

The sample consisted of CD4+ T cells sorted from blood. The chain links TRBV20-1 to TRBJ1-6; 9 nucleotides align to TRBD1. This sequence was found in a woman under 30 in good health. The CDR3 DNA sequence: TGCAGTGCTAGTAGAGGACAGGGGTATTCACCCCTCCACTTT. Amino acids: CSASRGQGYSPLHF.